This T cell receptor (beta chain) appears in the sequencing data of a study of spatial heterogeneity in lung cancer. The wider study: Within raw reads, each unique TCR and UMI combination appeared on average more than ten times.

General study findings and limits: For expanded intratumoral alpha and beta TCRs, counts tracked tumor mutation counts.

Every individual TCR cDNA molecule carried its own unique molecular identifier, which allowed correction of PCR and sequencing errors. TCRdb re-called the 5' RACE reads through MiXCR, storing one row per CDR3 protein. Counted here are fewer than 20,000 distinct CDR3 sequences, 5.8% occurring once; the ten biggest clones make up approximately 10%. Time point: sample taken at primary tumor resection. Untreated early-stage non-small cell lung cancer patients, about 70 in total, were the donors. Tumor, nontumor lung or frozen PBMC supplied whole RNA that was sequenced unsorted. The ends lost 4 bases at V and 0 bases at J; junction bases unmatched: 12. In germline, CDR1 is MDHEN, CDR2 SYDVKM. CDR3 length: 18 amino acids. This clonotype has ten or more counts. Its cognate antigen is unknown. For a library built for alpha chains, this beta chain is a stray read; little rests on its size.

The chain links TRBV28 to TRBJ1-5; 7 bases are shared with TRBD1. The sequence was collected from a female donor with early-stage non-small cell lung cancer. Sequencing was performed on lung tumor tissue, taken at surgery. In DNA, the CDR3 is TGTGCCAGCAGTTATGAGGGGGCGGCACTTTATAGCAATCAGCCCCAGCATTTT. It yields the protein CASSYEGAALYSNQPQHF.